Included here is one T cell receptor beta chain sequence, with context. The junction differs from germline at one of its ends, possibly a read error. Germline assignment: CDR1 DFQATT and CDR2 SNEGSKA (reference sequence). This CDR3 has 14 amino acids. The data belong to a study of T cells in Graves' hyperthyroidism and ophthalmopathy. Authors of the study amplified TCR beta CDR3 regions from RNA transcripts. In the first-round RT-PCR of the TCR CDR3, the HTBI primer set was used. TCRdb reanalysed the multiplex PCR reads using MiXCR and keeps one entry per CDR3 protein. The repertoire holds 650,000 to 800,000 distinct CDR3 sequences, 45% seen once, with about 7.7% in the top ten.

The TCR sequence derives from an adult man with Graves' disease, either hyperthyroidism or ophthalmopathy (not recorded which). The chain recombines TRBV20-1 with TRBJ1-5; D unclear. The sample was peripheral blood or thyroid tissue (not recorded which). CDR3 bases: TGCAGTACTAGTTGGGCAGCGCCAAATCAGCCCCAGCATTTT. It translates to CSTSWAAPNQPQHF.